These 20 T cell receptor beta chains share one sample of origin, sequenced in a study of cytomegalovirus exposure and HLA in healthy donors (dated by TCRdb to about 2017). Library preparation employed the immunoSEQ multiplex PCR assay. For the multiplex PCR, a mixture combining 60 forward primers for TCR Vbeta segments and 13 reverse primers for TCR Jbeta segments was used. Held by TCRdb, this immuneACCESS table contains in-frame sequences only and omits some clones. Under half of the omission traces to an unresolved V gene where checked; the cause of the rest is unknown. The sample table lists more than 85,000 clones, approximately 68% of them with a count of one. The ten largest clones capture less than 5% of the sample. Sequenced material: PBMCs. These receptors all come from a woman between 18 and 29 years old in good health and CMV-seropositive.

This chain joins TRBV5-4 and TRBJ2-1; 16 bases agree with TRBD2. Germline V CDR1 and CDR2: SGHNT, YYREEE (reference sequence). This CDR3 is 17 amino acids long. The V and J ends lost 4 bases and 8 bases, in that order; junction bases with no gene match: 9. The CDR3 region has the DNA TGTGCCAGCAGCCGCCCGGGACTAGCGGGAGGGCCATATGAGCAGTTCTTC. Translation: CASSRPGLAGGPYEQFF.

The genes are TRBV6-1 and TRBJ1-1; 11 bases line up with TRBD1. Germline lookup yields CDR1 MNHNS and CDR2 SASEGT. With 6 bases clipped from V and 13 bases from J, the junction kept 7 bases outside the gene matches. The CDR3 is 12 residues long. The CDR3 sequence is CASRGTGGLVFF. The DNA of the CDR3 is TGTGCCAGCAGGGGGACAGGGGGATTGGTTTTCTTT.

The V gene is TRBV27, the J gene TRBJ2-7; D remains unclear. The CDR3 runs 14 residues. V gave up 0 bases and J gave up 2 bases, with 8 bases separating them. In germline, CDR1 is MNHEY, CDR2 SMNVEV (reference sequence). The CDR3 spells CASSLSYYTYEQYF. CDR3 bases: TGTGCCAGCAGTTTATCGTACTATACCTACGAGCAGTACTTC.

The chain joins TRBV29-1 to TRBJ1-4, with D unclear. This CDR3 has 13 amino acids. Trimming removed 4 bases from V and 7 bases from J, with 13 bases in between. The germline CDR1 and CDR2 sequences are SQVTM and ANQGSEA. CDR3 region: CSVGWTPGEKLFF. The CDR3 nucleotides read TGCAGCGTTGGTTGGACTCCGGGTGAAAAACTGTTTTTT.

This clone was counted a few times. The rearrangement links TRBV25-1 to TRBJ2-7; 7 nucleotides match TRBD2. Trimming cost V 3 bases and J 2 bases; bases outside gene matches: 1. The CDR3 runs to 13 residues. Germline V lookup: CDR1 MGHDK, CDR2 SYGVNS. DNA for the CDR3: TGTGCCAGCAGTGACGGGAGGCCCTACGAGCAGTACTTC. Its translation: CASSDGRPYEQYF.

The chain is built from TRBV7-2 and TRBJ1-1; D gene uncertain. V was shortened by 3 bases and J by 1 base, with 6 bases between the two germline ends. Germline values: CDR1 SGHTA, CDR2 FQGNSA. This CDR3 is built from 13 residues. In nucleotides, the CDR3 is TGTGCCAGCAGCTTCTCTCCGAACACTGAAGCTTTCTTT. It codes for CASSFSPNTEAFF.

V usage is TRBV6-5 and J usage is TRBJ2-5; 12 positions match TRBD2. J lost 5 bases, V lost 4 bases, and 8 bases had no gene match. The CDR3 loop spans 16 amino acids. Germline-derived CDR1 and CDR2 are MNHEY and SVGAGI. CDR3 region: CASSLRLAGEGETQYF. The CDR3 DNA follows: TGTGCCAGCAGTTTACGACTAGCGGGAGAAGGTGAGACCCAGTACTTC.

The chain links TRBV6-5 to TRBJ2-1; the D gene is possibly TRBD2 (6 bases). The V end was cut by 8 bases, the J end by 1 base, with 9 bases between. The CDR3 is made up of 13 amino acids. CDR1 and CDR2 from the germline V gene are MNHEY and SVGAGI. The CDR3 DNA reads TGTGCCAGCCGGGACTTATCCTACAATGAGCAGTTCTTC. Protein sequence: CASRDLSYNEQFF.

The genes are TRBV5-5 and TRBJ2-7, with 7 nucleotides matching TRBD1. The germline V gene encodes CDR1 SGHKS and CDR2 YYEKEE (reference sequence). After removal of 0 bases from V and 9 bases from J, the junction contained 6 bases not matched to a gene. The CDR3 is 13 amino acids. The DNA for the CDR3 is TGTGCCAGCAGCTTGGAGGGGGCCCCGGGGCAGTACTTC. Protein: CASSLEGAPGQYF.

The chain is built from TRBV29-1 and TRBJ2-7; 14 bases are a match to TRBD2. Trimming took 8 bases from V and 4 from J; bases not matched to a gene: 7. Germline V gene sequence: CDR1 SQVTM, CDR2 ANQGSEA. CDR3 size: 14 residues. The CDR3 coding sequence is TGCAGCATAGGGACTAGCGGGGGATTTTACGAGCAGTACTTC. Its protein product is CSIGTSGGFYEQYF.

The chain couples TRBV6-5 to TRBJ1-2; no definite D call. The V end was cut by 10 bases, the J end by 11 bases, with 20 bases between. This CDR3 comprises 12 residues. The germline V gene has CDR1 MNHEY and CDR2 SVGAGI. In DNA form, the CDR3 reads TGTGCCACCAACAGCCCCTATATGGGTTACACCTTC. It encodes CATNSPYMGYTF.

The CDR3 nucleotides are TGCGCCAGCAGCAGCGGGACGGGAGCCAAAGCTTTCTTT. Translation gives CASSSGTGAKAFF. This chain links TRBV5-1 with TRBJ1-1; perhaps TRBD1 as D (5 bases). The V end was cut by 4 bases, the J end by 9 bases, with 16 bases between. This CDR3 region has 13 residues. The germline V gene has CDR1 SGHRS and CDR2 YFSETQ.

The J gene is TRBJ2-1, the V gene TRBV7-6; the match to TRBD2 covers 11 bases. Losses at the gene ends were 1 base for V and 5 bases for J; bases not matched to a gene: 22. Germline V gene data show CDR1 as SGHVS and CDR2 as FNYEAQ. The CDR3 totals 22 residues. CDR3 amino acids: CASSLDPPNVFPTSGINNEQFF. Written as DNA, the CDR3 is TGTGCCAGCAGCTTAGATCCCCCGAACGTTTTTCCGACTAGCGGGATCAACAATGAGCAGTTCTTC.

J is TRBJ2-7 and V is TRBV9; D not certain. Per germline, CDR1 SGDLS and CDR2 YYNGEE. Trimming took 0 bases from V and 2 from J, leaving 12 bases between them. There are 15 residues in the CDR3. CDR3 protein: CASSVGPPRPYEQYF. The DNA for the CDR3 is TGTGCCAGCAGCGTAGGCCCGCCTAGACCCTACGAGCAGTACTTC.

CDR3 amino acids: CASSIQGGGTSGQETQYF. The CDR3 DNA sequence: TGTGCCAGTAGTATACAAGGAGGGGGGACTAGCGGTCAAGAGACCCAGTACTTC. The chain uses TRBV19 and TRBJ2-5; 11 bases match TRBD2. The V segment lost 2 bases and the J segment 2 bases; nucleotides outside the gene matches: 10. The CDR3 runs to 18 residues. The germline CDR1 and CDR2 sequences are LNHDA and SQIVND (reference sequence).

CDR3: CASSLAGGTRENYGYTF. CDR3 coding DNA: TGCGCCAGCAGCTTGGCGGGGGGTACAAGGGAAAACTATGGCTACACCTTC. The genes are TRBV5-1 and TRBJ1-2, with D possibly matching TRBD1 (5 bases). From germline, CDR1 is SGHRS and CDR2 YFSETQ. V lost 0 bases and J 2 bases, leaving 17 bases between the germline ends. CDR3 length: 17 residues.

The gene calls are TRBV27 and TRBJ2-5; 10 nucleotides line up with TRBD2. The CDR3 loop spans 16 amino acids. V shed 6 bases and J 1 base; nucleotides not matched to a gene: 8. Germline CDR1 and CDR2: MNHEY and SMNVEV (reference sequence). The CDR3 loop reads CASRWTSGALQETQYF. In DNA form, the CDR3 reads TGTGCCAGCAGATGGACTAGCGGCGCGCTCCAAGAGACCCAGTACTTC.

The chain links TRBV11-2 to TRBJ1-1; the D gene is possibly TRBD1 (5 bases). The CDR3 length is 14 residues. V was pared by 0 bases and J by 5 bases, with 10 bases between. CDR1 is SGHAT, CDR2 FQNNGV, per germline. The CDR3 spells CASSLDRGETEAFF. CDR3 DNA sequence: TGTGCCAGCAGCTTAGATCGGGGGGAGACTGAAGCTTTCTTT.

The J gene is TRBJ1-2, the V gene TRBV28; possible D gene TRBD1, 5 bases. This CDR3 has 12 amino acids. CDR1 and CDR2 (germline): MDHEN, SYDVKM. V lost 3 bases to trimming and J lost 6 bases, with 8 bases between them. The CDR3 reads CASSFKTDGYTF. The CDR3 bases are TGTGCCAGCAGTTTTAAGACAGATGGCTACACCTTC.

The rearrangement links TRBV7-2 to TRBJ2-7; TRBD1 agrees at 8 bases. This CDR3 has 15 amino acids. With V trimmed by 2 bases and J by 2 bases, 5 bases remained unmatched. The germline V gene has CDR1 SGHTA and CDR2 FQGNSA. CDR3 DNA sequence: TGTGCCAGCAGCTTACAGGGACAGGTGACCTACGAGCAGTACTTC. Protein sequence: CASSLQGQVTYEQYF.